A single sample is the source of the 27 T cell receptor beta chains below, sequenced in a study of blood T cell repertoires in COVID-19. TCRdb's table, derived via immunoSEQ multiplex PCR, lists solely in-frame clones and lacks some. The profile shows some 63,000 clones, almost 85% of them singletons. The sequenced sample was peripheral blood. All receptors derive from a human donor in a cohort sampled during active COVID-19.

CDR3 in amino acids: CASSPGTSGGETQYF. CDR3 DNA sequence: TGTGCCAGCAGCCCCGGGACTAGCGGGGGAGAGACCCAGTACTTC. The chain is built from TRBV6-5 and TRBJ2-5; 14 positions match TRBD2. The trim removed 6 bases at V and 4 bases at J, leaving 4 bases unmatched. The CDR3 consists of 15 residues. Germline V gives CDR1 MNHEY, CDR2 SVGAGI.

The chain is built from TRBV19 and TRBJ2-3; 14 nucleotides agree with TRBD2. This CDR3 is 17 amino acids long. Looked up from germline, CDR1 is LNHDA and CDR2 is SQIVND (reference sequence). V was pared by 4 bases and J by 5 bases, with 8 bases of the junction left unmatched. In DNA form, the CDR3 reads TGTGCCAGTAGTACGGGGACTAGCGGGGGCAAGGGAGATACGCAGTATTTT. This codes for CASSTGTSGGKGDTQYF.

J is TRBJ2-1 and V is TRBV19; TRBD1 might be the D (5 bases). The germline V gene has CDR1 LNHDA and CDR2 SQIVND (reference sequence). V lost 4 bases and J 5 bases, leaving 15 bases between the germline ends. CDR3 length equals 15 residues. The CDR3 region is CASSTKGARDNEQFF. CDR3 in DNA: TGTGCCAGTAGTACCAAAGGGGCTCGTGACAATGAGCAGTTCTTC.

The V gene is TRBV14, the J gene TRBJ2-5, with 9 bases aligning to TRBD2. The J segment lost 4 bases and the V segment lost 1 base, leaving 13 bases of the junction unmatched. This CDR3 contains 18 residues. In germline, CDR1 is SGHDN, CDR2 FVKESK. The CDR3 sequence: CASSQGKWAGGLGETQYF. In DNA form, the CDR3 reads TGTGCCAGCAGCCAAGGAAAATGGGCGGGGGGGCTCGGAGAGACCCAGTACTTC.

The V gene is TRBV10-3, the J gene TRBJ1-2, with D tentatively TRBD1 (5 bases). The CDR3 runs to 12 residues. V lost 6 bases to trimming and J lost 8 bases, with 13 bases between them. The germline CDR1 and CDR2 sequences are ENHRY and SYGVKD. The CDR3 DNA is TGTGCCATCAGACAGGAGCTTGACGGCTACACCTTC. Translating it yields CAIRQELDGYTF.

The V gene is TRBV6-5, the J gene TRBJ1-5; D call uncertain. Trimming removed 10 bases at V and 0 bases at J, with 7 bases between. In germline, CDR1 is MNHEY, CDR2 SVGAGI. CDR3 length: 12 residues. CDR3 sequence reads: CATQASNQPQHF. DNA for the CDR3: TGTGCCACCCAGGCTAGCAATCAGCCCCAGCATTTT.

As DNA, the CDR3 is TGTGCCAGCAGCCAAGGGGGCGGTACTGAAGCTTTCTTT. Its protein product is CASSQGGGTEAFF. The V and J genes are TRBV11-3 and TRBJ1-1, with 7 bases identical to TRBD1. Germline lookup yields CDR1 SGHNT and CDR2 YENEEA. Trimming at V came to 5 bases and at J to 5 bases, leaving 5 bases not matched to a gene. CDR3 size: 13 residues.

This clone was observed a handful of times. The chain uses TRBV9 and TRBJ2-1; the D is unclear. This CDR3 region has 14 residues. Germline values: CDR1 SGDLS, CDR2 YYNGEE. V dropped 4 bases and J dropped 7 bases, with 15 bases sitting between them. CDR3 amino acids: CASSSRSEFNEQFF. CDR3 in DNA: TGTGCCAGCAGCTCGCGGAGCGAGTTTAATGAGCAGTTCTTC.

Worth noting for this clone: Just one base apart from a much larger clone, this may be a read error. V usage is TRBV7-6 and J usage is TRBJ2-7, with 7 bases lining up with TRBD2. The germline CDR1 and CDR2 sequences are SGHVS and FNYEAQ. V lost 0 bases to trimming and J lost 4 bases; unmatched junction nucleotides: 0. The CDR3 spans 13 residues. CDR3 in amino acids: CASSLAGGYEQYF. In nucleotides, the CDR3 is TGTGCCAGCAGCTTAGCGGGGGGGTACGAGCAGTACTTC.

In its sample, this clone was seen once. The chain links TRBV27 to TRBJ2-1; weak D call: TRBD2 (6 bases). The CDR3 loop spans 16 amino acids. Germline values: CDR1 MNHEY, CDR2 SMNVEV (reference sequence). Trimming pared 8 bases from V and 0 bases from J, leaving 17 bases between. CDR3 sequence: CASSPWAGNSYNEQFF. The CDR3 DNA sequence: TGTGCCAGCTCCCCCTGGGCGGGGAACTCCTACAATGAGCAGTTCTTC.

The rearrangement uses TRBV29-1 and TRBJ1-2; D is perhaps TRBD1 (5 bases). The CDR3 loop spans 14 amino acids. Germline V gene data show CDR1 as SQVTM and CDR2 as ANQGSEA. With 7 bases removed from V and 0 bases from J, the gap between germline ends came to 15 bases. The CDR3 here is CSAPGGIPNYGYTF. Here the CDR3 DNA reads TGCAGCGCCCCCGGGGGAATACCTAACTATGGCTACACCTTC.

This clone has only a few counts. V is TRBV7-3 and J is TRBJ2-1, with D unclear. The CDR3 consists of 14 residues. Trimming stripped 5 bases from V and 9 bases from J, with 17 bases between. Per the germline V gene, CDR1 is SGHTA and CDR2 is FQGTGA. This CDR3 is CASSPADIAGEQFF. In DNA form, the CDR3 reads TGTGCCAGCAGCCCCGCGGATATCGCCGGTGAGCAGTTCTTC.

The chain joins TRBV6-6 to TRBJ2-3; TRBD1 is a possible D gene (5 bases). The germline V and J ends were trimmed by 7 bases and 5 bases, with 13 bases remaining between them. The CDR3 has 13 residues. CDR1 and CDR2 from the germline V gene are MNHNY and SVGAGI (reference sequence). The CDR3: CASTQGALDTQYF. The CDR3 DNA follows: TGTGCCAGCACCCAGGGCGCCCTAGATACGCAGTATTTT.

The V and J genes are TRBV5-1 and TRBJ1-1, with 9 bases aligning to TRBD1. The germline V gene encodes CDR1 SGHRS and CDR2 YFSETQ. J was trimmed by 6 bases and V by 4 bases; bases with no gene match: 10. The CDR3 extends over 15 amino acids. The DNA for the CDR3 is TGCGCCAGCAGCGATACAGGGGGCTTTACGTCTGAAGCTTTCTTT. This encodes CASSDTGGFTSEAFF.

The chain employs TRBV12-3 or TRBV12-4 and TRBJ2-1; D perhaps matches TRBD1 (6 bases). V lost 2 bases to trimming and J lost 4 bases, with 6 bases between them. This CDR3 comprises 13 residues. The CDR3 sequence: CASSLQGYNEQFF. In DNA form, the CDR3 reads TGTGCCAGCAGTTTACAGGGGTACAATGAGCAGTTCTTC.

This chain connects TRBV4-2 to TRBJ1-2; no firm D call. Between the trimmed V and J ends, which lost 5 bases and 5 bases, there was a span of 9 bases. Germline V gene sequence: CDR1 LGHNA, CDR2 YNFKEQ. The CDR3 is made up of 12 amino acids. Here the CDR3 DNA reads TGTGCCAGCAGCGCACCAGATTATGGCTACACCTTC. It encodes CASSAPDYGYTF.

The chain recombines TRBV5-8 with TRBJ1-2; the D gene is possibly TRBD1 (6 bases). The CDR3 consists of 12 residues. The germline V gene encodes CDR1 SGHTS and CDR2 YDEGEE. V dropped 3 bases and J dropped 5 bases, with 8 bases sitting between them. CDR3 residues: CASSWTVYGYTF. The CDR3 DNA is TGTGCCAGCAGCTGGACAGTTTATGGCTACACCTTC.

The chain links TRBV6-5 to TRBJ2-3; weak D call: TRBD2 (5 bases). Deletions cut 2 bases from V and 5 bases from J, with 11 bases between. This CDR3 is 14 amino acids long. Germline CDR1 is MNHEY and CDR2 is SVGAGI. The CDR3 sequence is CASSYGRRQDTQYF. The CDR3 region has the DNA TGTGCCAGCAGTTACGGTCGGAGGCAAGATACGCAGTATTTT.

This sequence joins TRBV9 and TRBJ2-5, with TRBD1 matching 9 bases. Germline V gene lookup returns CDR1 SGDLS and CDR2 YYNGEE. The V and J ends lost 1 base and 2 bases, in that order; junction bases with no gene match: 9. The CDR3 runs 17 residues. The CDR3 region has the DNA TGTGCCAGCAGCGTATTAGGAGGGACAGGGACTCAAGAGACCCAGTACTTC. The encoded protein is CASSVLGGTGTQETQYF.

The genes are TRBV20-1 and TRBJ2-5, with 7 bases matching TRBD1. V dropped 3 bases and J dropped 0; count of bases not matched to a gene: 16. Germline values: CDR1 DFQATT, CDR2 SNEGSKA (reference sequence). The CDR3 is made up of 18 amino acids. CDR3 protein: CSASNNVKGGRNQETQYF. CDR3 DNA sequence: TGCAGTGCTAGTAATAACGTTAAAGGGGGCAGGAACCAAGAGACCCAGTACTTC.

This chain uses TRBV5-1 with TRBJ2-3; perhaps TRBD2 as D (5 bases). Trimming removed 4 bases at V and 6 bases at J, with 18 bases between. Germline CDR1 is SGHRS and CDR2 is YFSETQ. The CDR3 is made up of 15 amino acids. CDR3 sequence (DNA): TGCGCCAGCAGCCCGGTGGGAGACTCGGGGGATACGCAGTATTTT. Amino acids: CASSPVGDSGDTQYF.

CDR3 amino acids: CASRTTGTGNSPLHF. The CDR3 DNA reads as TGTGCCAGCAGAACGACCGGGACAGGGAATTCACCCCTCCACTTT. The chain employs TRBV13 and TRBJ1-6; 9 nucleotides line up with TRBD1. V was pared by 6 bases and J by 7 bases, with 7 bases of the junction left unmatched. Germline V lookup: CDR1 PRHDT, CDR2 FYEKMQ (reference sequence). The length of the CDR3 is 15 residues.

The CDR3 is CASSQQGRQPQHF. The CDR3 DNA is TGTGCCAGCAGTCAACAGGGCCGGCAGCCCCAGCATTTT. The chain combines TRBV6-2 or TRBV6-3 with TRBJ1-5; D may be TRBD1 (6 bases). Trimming shortened V by 5 bases and J by 7 bases, and 12 bases separated the two germline ends. The CDR3 loop spans 13 amino acids. Germline V gives CDR1 MNHEY, CDR2 SVGEGT.

This chain links TRBV7-9 with TRBJ1-2; D is perhaps TRBD1 (5 bases). The CDR3 runs 13 residues. Trimming took off 1 base at V and 7 bases at J, with 10 bases between the two ends. Germline V lookup: CDR1 SEHNR, CDR2 FQNEAQ (reference sequence). The CDR3 loop reads CASSLDGGTGYTF. The CDR3 DNA reads TGTGCCAGCAGCTTAGACGGGGGGACTGGCTACACCTTC.

The genes are TRBV10-3 and TRBJ2-5; no definite D call. The CDR3 is 12 amino acids. CDR1 is ENHRY, CDR2 SYGVKD, per germline. Trimming pared 6 bases from V and 2 bases from J, leaving 7 bases between. The CDR3 DNA sequence: TGTGCCATCAGGGCGGATCAAGAGACCCAGTACTTC. It codes for CAIRADQETQYF.

This chain connects TRBV7-9 to TRBJ2-7; D remains unclear. This CDR3 is 13 amino acids long. The V gene's germline CDR1 is SEHNR and CDR2 FQNEAQ (reference sequence). Trimming pared 4 bases from V and 4 bases from J, leaving 11 bases between. The CDR3 here is CASSSSVEYEQYF. CDR3 DNA sequence: TGTGCCAGCAGCTCGTCAGTTGAATACGAGCAGTACTTC.

The DNA for the CDR3 is TGTGCCAGCAGTTACAGGGGGGGTTACTATGGCTACACCTTC. This encodes CASSYRGGYYGYTF. The chain carries TRBV6-5 and TRBJ1-2; tentative D call: TRBD1 (6 bases). V gave up 2 bases and J gave up 3 bases, with 10 bases separating them. Germline V gene sequence: CDR1 MNHEY, CDR2 SVGAGI. The CDR3 is 14 amino acids.